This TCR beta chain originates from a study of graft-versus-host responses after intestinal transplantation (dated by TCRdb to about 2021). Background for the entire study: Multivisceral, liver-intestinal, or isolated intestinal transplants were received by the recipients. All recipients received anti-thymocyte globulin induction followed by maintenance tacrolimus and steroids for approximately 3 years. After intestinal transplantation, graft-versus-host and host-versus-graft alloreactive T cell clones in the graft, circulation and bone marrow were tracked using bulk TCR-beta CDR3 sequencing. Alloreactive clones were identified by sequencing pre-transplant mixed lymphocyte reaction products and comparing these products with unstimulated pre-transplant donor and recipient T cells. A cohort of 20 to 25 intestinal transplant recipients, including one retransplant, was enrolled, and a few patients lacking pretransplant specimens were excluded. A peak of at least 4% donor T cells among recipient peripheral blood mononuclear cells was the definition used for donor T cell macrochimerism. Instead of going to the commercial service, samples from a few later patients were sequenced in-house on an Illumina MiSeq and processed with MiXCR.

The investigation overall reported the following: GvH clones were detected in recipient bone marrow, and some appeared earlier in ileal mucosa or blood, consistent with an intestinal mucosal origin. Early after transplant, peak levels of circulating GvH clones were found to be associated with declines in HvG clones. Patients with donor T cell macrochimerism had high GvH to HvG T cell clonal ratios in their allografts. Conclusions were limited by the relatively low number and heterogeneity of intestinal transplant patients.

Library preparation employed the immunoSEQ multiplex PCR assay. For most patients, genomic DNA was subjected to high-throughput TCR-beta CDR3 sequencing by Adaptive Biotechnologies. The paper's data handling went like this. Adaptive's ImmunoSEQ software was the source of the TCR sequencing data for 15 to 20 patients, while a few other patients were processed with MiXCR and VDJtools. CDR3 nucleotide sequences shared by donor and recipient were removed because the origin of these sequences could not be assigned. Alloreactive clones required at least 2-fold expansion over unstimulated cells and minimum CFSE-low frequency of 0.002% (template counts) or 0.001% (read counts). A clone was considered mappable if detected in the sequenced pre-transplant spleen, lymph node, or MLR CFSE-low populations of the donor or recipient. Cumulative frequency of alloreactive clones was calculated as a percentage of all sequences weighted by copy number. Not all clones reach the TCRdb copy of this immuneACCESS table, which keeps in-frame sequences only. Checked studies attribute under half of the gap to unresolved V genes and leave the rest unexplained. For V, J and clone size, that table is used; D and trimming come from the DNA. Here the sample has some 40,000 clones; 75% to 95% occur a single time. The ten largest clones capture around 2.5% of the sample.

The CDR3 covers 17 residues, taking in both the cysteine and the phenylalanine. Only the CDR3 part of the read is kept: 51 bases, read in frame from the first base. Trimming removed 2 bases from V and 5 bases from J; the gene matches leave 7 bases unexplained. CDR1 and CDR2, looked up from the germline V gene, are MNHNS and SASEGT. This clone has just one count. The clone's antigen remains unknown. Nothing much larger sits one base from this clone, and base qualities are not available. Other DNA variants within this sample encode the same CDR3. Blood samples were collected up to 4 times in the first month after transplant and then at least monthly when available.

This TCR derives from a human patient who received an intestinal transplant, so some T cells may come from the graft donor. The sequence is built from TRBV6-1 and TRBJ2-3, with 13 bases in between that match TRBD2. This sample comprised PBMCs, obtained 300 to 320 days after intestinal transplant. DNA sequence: TGTGCCAGCAGTGAACTTACTAGCGGGGGGGCTGGAGATACGCAGTATTTT. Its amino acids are CASSELTSGGAGDTQYF.